The 5 T cell receptor beta chains below all came from one sample that was sequenced in a study of blood T cell repertoires in COVID-19. The protocol was immunoSEQ multiplex PCR, while the TCRdb copy is restricted to in-frame clones and leaves out a portion. The sample carries about 230,000 clones, over 75% recorded once. The sample taken for sequencing was PBMCs or T cells enriched from blood (not recorded which). The receptors here all came from a young man who had recovered from COVID-19.

This clone was seen only once. The chain combines TRBV19 with TRBJ2-1; 7 bases are shared with TRBD1. CDR1 and CDR2 from the germline V gene are LNHDA and SQIVND (reference sequence). This CDR3 is 15 amino acids long. J lost 4 bases, V lost 6 bases, and 9 bases had no gene match. This chain's CDR3 is CASRARGQVYNEQFF. The CDR3 nucleotides are TGTGCCAGTAGAGCCCGTGGACAGGTATACAATGAGCAGTTCTTC.

The J gene is TRBJ2-7, the V gene TRBV11-2; 10 bases fit TRBD2. With V trimmed by 2 bases and J by 4 bases, 5 bases remained unmatched. The germline CDR1 and CDR2 sequences are SGHAT and FQNNGV. CDR3 length: 15 amino acids. Here the CDR3 reads CASSLSVAGGYEQYF. CDR3 DNA: TGTGCCAGCAGCTTATCGGTAGCGGGAGGATACGAGCAGTACTTC. The full variable domain, in which reference TRBV11-2 and TRBJ2-7 provide the parts outside the CDR3, is EAGVAQSPRYKIIEKRQSVAFWCNPISGHATLYWYQQILGQGPKLLIQFQNNGVVDDSQLPKDRFSAERLKGVDSTLKIQPAKLEDSAVYLCASSLSVAGGYEQYFGPGTRLTVT.

The chain couples TRBV15 to TRBJ1-2; D gene uncertain. The germline CDR1 and CDR2 sequences are LNHNV and YYDKDF (reference sequence). The length of the CDR3 is 15 residues. Trimming took off 1 base at V and 3 bases at J, with 12 bases between the two ends. The CDR3 DNA reads TGTGCCACCAGCAGAGGAGGTGACGCGCACTATGGCTACACCTTC. This sequence encodes CATSRGGDAHYGYTF. The whole variable domain, filled in from reference TRBV15 and TRBJ1-2, reads DAMVIQNPRYQVTQFGKPVTLSCSQTLNHNVMYWYQQKSSQAPKLLFHYYDKDFNNEADTPDNFQSRRPNTSFCFLDIRSPGLGDTAMYLCATSRGGDAHYGYTFGSGTRLTVV.

The rearrangement links TRBV28 to TRBJ2-7; D is undetermined. The CDR3 contains 13 residues. Trimming took off 10 bases at V and 5 bases at J, with 18 bases between the two ends. Germline CDR1 and CDR2: MDHEN and SYDVKM. The CDR3 is CAIFHRRGNEQYF. The CDR3 coding sequence is TGTGCCATCTTTCACCGCAGAGGAAACGAGCAGTACTTC.

The table lists this clone with a count of one. V and J are TRBV2 and TRBJ1-1; weak D call: TRBD1 (5 bases). V was pared by 6 bases and J by 1 base, with 15 bases between. Germline assignment: CDR1 SNHLY and CDR2 FYNNEI. The CDR3 is made up of 15 amino acids. The CDR3 spells CASRGFRGGNTEAFF. The CDR3, as DNA: TGTGCCAGCAGGGGGTTTAGGGGTGGGAACACTGAAGCTTTCTTT.